The 5 T cell receptor beta chains reported below all come from one sample, sequenced in a study of CD8 T cells in Susac syndrome. It was with random hexamers that roughly 0.5 to 1 ug RNA was reverse transcribed. TCRdb redid the calling of the immunoSEQ multiplex PCR reads with MiXCR, one entry per CDR3 protein. The sample includes 130,000 or so distinct CDR3 sequences, roughly 89% seen only once; the top ten take around 0.25%. The sequencing input was CD8+ T cells from PBMCs. All receptors derive from a human donor with multiple sclerosis.

The chain couples TRBV27 to TRBJ2-7, with 8 bases fitting TRBD1. V dropped 4 bases and J dropped 3; count of bases not matched to a gene: 8. This CDR3 is 15 amino acids long. Germline CDR1 reads MNHEY; CDR2 reads SMNVEV (reference sequence). CDR3 protein: CASSSDRDGFYEQYF. CDR3 nucleotides: TGTGCCAGCAGTTCGGACAGGGACGGGTTCTACGAGCAGTACTTC.

The CDR3 is CASSLNDRYYEQYF. As DNA, the CDR3 is TGTGCCAGCAGTTTAAACGACCGCTACTACGAGCAGTACTTC. The chain joins TRBV27 to TRBJ2-7, with D uncertain. Germline-derived CDR1 and CDR2 are MNHEY and SMNVEV (reference sequence). The CDR3 is made up of 14 amino acids. V was clipped by 2 bases and J by 3 bases, with 11 bases between them.

CDR3 residues: CASSDPGPSYNEQFF. The CDR3 DNA is TGTGCCAGTAGCGATCCGGGACCCTCCTACAATGAGCAGTTCTTC. V and J are TRBV19 and TRBJ2-1; D tentatively reads TRBD1 or TRBD2 (5 bases each). Trimming took off 6 bases at V and 0 bases at J, with 12 bases between the two ends. Per germline, CDR1 LNHDA and CDR2 SQIVND (reference sequence). This CDR3 spans 15 amino acids.

The genes are TRBV4-3 and TRBJ2-3, with 7 bases identical to TRBD2. The CDR3 is made up of 16 amino acids. Germline CDR1 LGHNA, CDR2 YSLEER. V shed 1 base and J 4 bases; nucleotides not matched to a gene: 8. Written as DNA, the CDR3 is TGCGCCAGCAGCCAAGCAGGGAGGGTTCGCTCAGATACGCAGTATTTT. Encoded protein: CASSQAGRVRSDTQYF.

The rearrangement links TRBV27 to TRBJ2-4, with D perhaps matching TRBD1 (7 bases). The CDR3 extends over 11 amino acids. Germline V gene data show CDR1 as MNHEY and CDR2 as SMNVEV (reference sequence). V shed 6 bases and J shed 14 bases, with 14 bases lying between them. CDR3 coding DNA: TGTGCCAGCAGCGGAGGGGGCGCCGAGTACTTC. Protein product: CASSGGGAEYF.